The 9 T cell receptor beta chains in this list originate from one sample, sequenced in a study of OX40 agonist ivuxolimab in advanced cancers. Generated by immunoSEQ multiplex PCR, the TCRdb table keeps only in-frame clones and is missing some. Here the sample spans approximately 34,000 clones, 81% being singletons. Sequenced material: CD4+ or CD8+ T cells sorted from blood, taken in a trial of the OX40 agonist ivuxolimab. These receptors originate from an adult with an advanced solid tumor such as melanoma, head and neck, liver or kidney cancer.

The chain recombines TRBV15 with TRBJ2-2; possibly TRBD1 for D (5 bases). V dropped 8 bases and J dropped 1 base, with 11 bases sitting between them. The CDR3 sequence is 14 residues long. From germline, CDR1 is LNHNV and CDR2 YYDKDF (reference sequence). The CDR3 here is CATRAGLNTGELFF. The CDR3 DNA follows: TGTGCCACCCGGGCAGGGTTGAACACCGGGGAGCTGTTTTTT.

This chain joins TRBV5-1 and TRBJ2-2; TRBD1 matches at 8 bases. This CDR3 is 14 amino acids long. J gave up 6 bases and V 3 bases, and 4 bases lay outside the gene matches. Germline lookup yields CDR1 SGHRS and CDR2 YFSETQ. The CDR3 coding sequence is TGCGCCAGCAGCTGGACAGGGAGTGCCGGGGAGCTGTTTTTT. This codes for CASSWTGSAGELFF. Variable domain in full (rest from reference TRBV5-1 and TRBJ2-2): KAGVTQTPRYLIKTRGQQVTLSCSPISGHRSVSWYQQTPGQGLQFLFEYFSETQRNKGNFPGRFSGRQFSNSRSEMNVSTLELGDSALYLCASSWTGSAGELFFGEGSRLTVL.

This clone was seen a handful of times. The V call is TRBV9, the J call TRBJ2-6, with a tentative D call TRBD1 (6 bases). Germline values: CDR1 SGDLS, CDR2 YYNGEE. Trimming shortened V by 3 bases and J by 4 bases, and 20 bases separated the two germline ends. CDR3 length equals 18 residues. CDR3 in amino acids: CASSGKGRQESGANVLTF. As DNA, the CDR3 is TGTGCCAGCAGCGGGAAGGGAAGACAGGAGTCCGGGGCCAACGTCCTGACTTTC.

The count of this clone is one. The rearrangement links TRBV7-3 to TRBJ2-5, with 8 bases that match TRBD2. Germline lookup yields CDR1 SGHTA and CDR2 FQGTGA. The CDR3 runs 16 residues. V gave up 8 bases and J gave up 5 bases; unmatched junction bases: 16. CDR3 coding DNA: TGTGCCAGCTCCCCGGGGGGGGGCCCGGGCAGTGAGACCCAGTACTTC. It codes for CASSPGGGPGSETQYF. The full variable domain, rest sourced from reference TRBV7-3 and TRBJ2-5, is GAGVSQTPSNKVTEKGKYVELRCDPISGHTALYWYRQSLGQGPEFLIYFQGTGAADDSGLPNDRFFAVRPEGSVSTLKIQRTERGDSAVYLCASSPGGGPGSETQYFGPGTRLLVL.

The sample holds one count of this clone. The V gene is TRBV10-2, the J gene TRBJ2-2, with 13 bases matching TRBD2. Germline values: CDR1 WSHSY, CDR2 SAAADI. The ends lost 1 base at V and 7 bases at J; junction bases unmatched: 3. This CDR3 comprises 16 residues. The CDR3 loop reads CASSEWTSGRGGELFF. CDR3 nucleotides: TGCGCCAGCAGTGAGTGGACTAGCGGGAGAGGCGGGGAGCTGTTTTTT.

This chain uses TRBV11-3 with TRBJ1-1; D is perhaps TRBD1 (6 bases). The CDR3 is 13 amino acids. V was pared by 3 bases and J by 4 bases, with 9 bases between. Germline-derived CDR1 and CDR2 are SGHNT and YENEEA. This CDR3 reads CASSFQQGTEAFF. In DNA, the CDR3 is TGTGCCAGCAGCTTTCAACAGGGCACTGAAGCTTTCTTT.

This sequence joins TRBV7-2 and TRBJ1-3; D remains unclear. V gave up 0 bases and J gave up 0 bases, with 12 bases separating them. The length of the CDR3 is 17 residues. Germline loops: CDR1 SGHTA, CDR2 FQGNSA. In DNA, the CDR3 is TGTGCCAGCAGCTTAGCCCCCTACAGCTACTCTGGAAACACCATATATTTT. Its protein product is CASSLAPYSYSGNTIYF.

The CDR3 region is CAISIKEDQPQHF. The CDR3 nucleotides read TGTGCCATCTCAATTAAGGAGGATCAGCCCCAGCATTTT. The chain has TRBV10-3 and TRBJ1-5, with D hard to call. CDR3 length equals 13 residues. Looked up from germline, CDR1 is ENHRY and CDR2 is SYGVKD. Trimming pared 8 bases from V and 5 bases from J, leaving 13 bases between.

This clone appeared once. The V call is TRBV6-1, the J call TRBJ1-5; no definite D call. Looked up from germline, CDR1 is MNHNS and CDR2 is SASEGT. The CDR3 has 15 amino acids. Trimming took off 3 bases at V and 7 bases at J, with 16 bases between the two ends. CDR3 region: CASSEFGQAQQPQHF. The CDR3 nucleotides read TGTGCCAGCAGTGAGTTCGGGCAGGCTCAACAGCCCCAGCATTTT.